The clone carrying this TCR beta chain turned up a few times. The data were taken from a study of blood T cell repertoires in COVID-19. V gave up 2 bases and J gave up 6 bases; unmatched junction bases: 3. The CDR3 extends over 14 amino acids. From germline, CDR1 is GTSNPN and CDR2 SVGIG (reference sequence). Profiled with immunoSEQ multiplex PCR; TCRdb holds only in-frame clones, not every one. Altogether 120,000 to 150,000 clones are present, 88% being singletons, with the ten largest covering around 28%. J is TRBJ1-5 and V is TRBV30; 11 nucleotides agree with TRBD1. Material for sequencing was peripheral blood. This receptor was identified in a human donor in a cohort sampled during active COVID-19. As DNA, the CDR3 is TGTGCCTGGAGTTGGACAGGGGGCGGTCAGCCCCAGCATTTT. It codes for CAWSWTGGGQPQHF.